This TCR beta chain was identified during a study of blood T cell repertoires in COVID-19. Study summary: Acute and convalescent COVID-19 samples came from the United States, Italy and Spain. Sources were T cells, B-cell-depleted T cells, or PBMCs; the material itself was cDNA or gDNA.

Authors' analysis steps: Using reference gene primer amplification, nucleated cell counts were estimated. Profiling relied on immunoSEQ multiplex PCR, and the TCRdb table lists in-frame clones only, not all of them. V and J calls and clone size are as listed in that table; D and trimming were resolved from the DNA. The table shows 9,000 to 15,000 clones, with 82% occurring only once. Trimming cost V 3 bases and J 3 bases, with 8 bases left between them. The CDR3 sequence is 13 residues long. Germline assignment: CDR1 SGHTA and CDR2 FQGNSA. The TCR originated in a human donor in a cohort sampled during active COVID-19. This chain uses TRBV7-2 with TRBJ1-1; tentatively, D is TRBD1 (5 bases). The sequencing sample was made of peripheral blood. DNA for the CDR3: TGTGCCAGCAGCTTCGCAGGGTACACTGAAGCTTTCTTT. Translated, it gives CASSFAGYTEAFF.